Each of the 13 T cell receptor beta chains below was sequenced from the same sample in a study of cytomegalovirus exposure and HLA in healthy donors. Sequenced by immunoSEQ multiplex PCR; TCRdb stores in-frame clones only, minus some. The sample comprises a few hundred thousand clones, about 90% of which are singletons, and over 2.5% rests with the top ten. The sample taken for sequencing was PBMCs. Receptors originate from a woman aged 18-35 years in good health and CMV-seronegative.

The CDR3 DNA follows: TGCAGCGTTGAAGCATCTAGAGGTTGGACCCAGTACTTC. Its protein is CSVEASRGWTQYF. The genes are TRBV29-1 and TRBJ2-5; the D is unclear. V was clipped by 1 base and J by 7 bases, with 13 bases between them. From germline, CDR1 is SQVTM and CDR2 ANQGSEA. CDR3 length: 13 residues.

CDR3 nucleotides: TGCGCCAGCAGTTACCCCGACAGGGGAACTGAGCAGTTCTTC. Translating it yields CASSYPDRGTEQFF. J is TRBJ2-1 and V is TRBV5-1; TRBD1 agrees at 8 bases. The length of the CDR3 is 14 residues. Germline CDR1 SGHRS, CDR2 YFSETQ. The junction had 10 bases not matched to a gene; V was cut back by 5 bases and J by 9 bases.

The CDR3 DNA is TGCGCCAGCAGCTCTGGGACAGCATTCTACGAGCAGTACTTC. It specifies CASSSGTAFYEQYF. The chain employs TRBV5-1 and TRBJ2-7; 7 nucleotides line up with TRBD1. V gave up 3 bases and J gave up 3 bases; unmatched junction bases: 6. CDR1 is SGHRS, CDR2 YFSETQ, per germline. The CDR3 runs 14 residues.

The DNA of the CDR3 is TGTGCCAGCAGTGAAGCCACGGTAAAGCGGGAGCAGTTCTTC. Its protein product is CASSEATVKREQFF. This sequence joins TRBV2 and TRBJ2-1, with a possible D match to TRBD2 (5 bases). Germline-derived CDR1 and CDR2 are SNHLY and FYNNEI. CDR3 length: 14 amino acids. Trimming took 0 bases from V and 10 from J, leaving 13 bases between them.

The chain uses TRBV7-6 and TRBJ2-3; D is perhaps TRBD2 (6 bases). V was shortened by 5 bases and J by 2 bases, with 17 bases between the two germline ends. This CDR3 has 16 residues. CDR1 is SGHVS and CDR2 is FNYEAQ in the germline V gene. The CDR3 DNA reads TGTGCCAGCAGCCGAAGGTCGGGAGAGGCCACAGATACGCAGTATTTT. Translated: CASSRRSGEATDTQYF.

V is TRBV19 and J is TRBJ1-5, with TRBD1 matching over 7 bases. This CDR3 has 14 amino acids. V shed 6 bases and J 9 bases; nucleotides not matched to a gene: 11. Germline loops: CDR1 LNHDA, CDR2 SQIVND (reference sequence). CDR3 bases: TGTGCCAGTAGCGCGACAGGGTGGGGAAGGCCCCAGCATTTT. It yields the protein CASSATGWGRPQHF.

This clone was observed a single time. The chain uses TRBV19 and TRBJ2-1; 13 bases are a match to TRBD2. This CDR3 spans 14 amino acids. V lost 5 bases to trimming and J lost 9 bases; unmatched junction nucleotides: 4. Germline assignment: CDR1 LNHDA and CDR2 SQIVND (reference sequence). CDR3 sequence reads: CASSLGLAGVEQFF. For the CDR3, the DNA is TGTGCCAGTAGTCTTGGACTAGCGGGAGTTGAGCAGTTCTTC.

The V and J genes are TRBV6-5 and TRBJ2-1; D not certain. Germline V gene lookup returns CDR1 MNHEY and CDR2 SVGAGI. The CDR3 contains 16 residues. The V end was cut by 2 bases, the J end by 9 bases, with 20 bases between. The CDR3 region is CASSYAAGPPAGEQFF. The CDR3 DNA reads TGTGCCAGCAGTTACGCGGCCGGCCCCCCCGCCGGTGAGCAGTTCTTC.

The CDR3 spells CASSQYRGAEAFF. The CDR3 bases are TGCGCCAGCAGCCAATATCGGGGAGCTGAAGCTTTCTTT. This sequence joins TRBV4-3 and TRBJ1-1; D gene uncertain. The CDR3 loop spans 13 amino acids. V lost 2 bases and J 6 bases, leaving 10 bases between the germline ends. CDR1 is LGHNA, CDR2 YSLEER, per germline.

This chain links TRBV6-5 with TRBJ2-5, with D possibly being TRBD1 (5 bases). Trimming shortened V by 6 bases and J by 4 bases, and 15 bases separated the two germline ends. The germline gives CDR1 MNHEY, CDR2 SVGAGI. The CDR3 runs to 14 residues. The CDR3: CASSLPGQGETQYF. DNA of the CDR3: TGTGCCAGCAGCTTACCCGGGCAGGGAGAGACCCAGTACTTC.

The chain employs TRBV6-5 and TRBJ1-4; 8 nucleotides align to TRBD1. Trimming cost V 5 bases and J 2 bases; bases outside gene matches: 4. Per the germline V gene, CDR1 is MNHEY and CDR2 is SVGAGI. The CDR3 contains 15 residues. CDR3 in DNA: TGTGCCAGCAGTCCCACAGGGGGTACTAATGAAAAACTGTTTTTT. It specifies CASSPTGGTNEKLFF.

The chain links TRBV15 to TRBJ2-5; perhaps TRBD2 as D (6 bases). The V end was cut by 3 bases, the J end by 6 bases, with 23 bases between. The CDR3 covers 17 residues. Germline V gene lookup returns CDR1 LNHNV and CDR2 YYDKDF (reference sequence). CDR3 DNA sequence: TGTGCCACCAGCAGGACTAGGGAGAGTGGGCCGAAGCAGACCCAGTACTTC. Protein product: CATSRTRESGPKQTQYF.

The rearrangement uses TRBV9 and TRBJ2-3; the D gene is possibly TRBD2 (6 bases). Trimming took off 4 bases at V and 6 bases at J, with 15 bases between the two ends. CDR1 SGDLS and CDR2 YYNGEE come from the germline V gene. The length of the CDR3 is 14 residues. CDR3 DNA: TGTGCCAGCAGCCCCCGATGGGGAGGCGATACGCAGTATTTT. Translating gives CASSPRWGGDTQYF.